These 18 T cell receptor beta chains were sequenced from one sample in a study of control samples from healthy donors and cancer patients. TCRdb's copy holds only in-frame clones and misses some; the assay was immunoSEQ multiplex PCR. The table lists 65,000 to 100,000 clones, roughly nine tenths of them singletons. Sequencing used blood. Every receptor here comes from a man aged 50 to 60 in good health.

The genes are TRBV3-1 (or the pseudogene TRBV3-2) and TRBJ1-1, with D maybe TRBD1 (6 bases). The germline gives CDR1 LGHDT, CDR2 YNNKEL (reference sequence). The CDR3 has 14 amino acids. The V gene lost 7 bases and the J gene lost 4 bases, with 16 bases spanning the gap. In DNA, the CDR3 is TGTGCCAGCACCCCAGGGGACTTTTCCACTGAAGCTTTCTTT. Amino acid sequence: CASTPGDFSTEAFF.

This chain links TRBV14 with TRBJ1-3; D gene uncertain. In germline, CDR1 is SGHDN, CDR2 FVKESK. The CDR3 has 16 residues. The V and J ends lost 3 bases and 3 bases respectively, with 15 bases between them. CDR3 nucleotides: TGTGCCAGCAGCCACCCCCACGGCGCGGGTGGAAACACCATATATTTT. It encodes CASSHPHGAGGNTIYF.

The chain carries TRBV24-1 and TRBJ1-1, with D possibly matching TRBD1 (6 bases). Per the germline V gene, CDR1 is KGHDR and CDR2 is SFDVKD. Between the trimmed V and J ends, which lost 3 bases and 6 bases, there was a span of 13 bases. The CDR3 spans 14 residues. CDR3 coding DNA: TGTGCCACCAGTGATGTGGGGGCGGGAGCTGAAGCTTTCTTT. Amino acid sequence: CATSDVGAGAEAFF.

In nucleotides, the CDR3 is TGTGCCAGCAGCTTAGTGGCATTGAACACTGAAGCTTTCTTT. This codes for CASSLVALNTEAFF. The chain recombines TRBV7-8 with TRBJ1-1; D is ambiguous. Trimming stripped 1 base from V and 0 bases from J, with 6 bases between. This CDR3 is 14 amino acids long. Per the germline V gene, CDR1 is SGHVS and CDR2 is FQNEAQ.

Written as DNA, the CDR3 is TGTGCCAGCAGTTTATACGGCCCGAGCACTGAAGCTTTCTTT. It specifies CASSLYGPSTEAFF. This sequence joins TRBV27 and TRBJ1-1; D is uncertain. This CDR3 region has 14 residues. The V end was cut by 1 base, the J end by 4 bases, with 10 bases between. Germline V CDR1 and CDR2: MNHEY, SMNVEV (reference sequence).

This chain links TRBV24-1 with TRBJ1-1; D gene uncertain. Germline V gene data show CDR1 as KGHDR and CDR2 as SFDVKD. V lost 6 bases and J 6 bases, leaving 7 bases between the germline ends. The CDR3 loop spans 11 amino acids. The CDR3 loop is CATSYGAEAFF. In DNA, the CDR3 is TGTGCCACCAGTTATGGGGCTGAAGCTTTCTTT.

The chain recombines TRBV2 with TRBJ1-5; D is undetermined. Trimming left V 9 bases short and J 3 bases short, with 12 bases between. Germline CDR1 SNHLY, CDR2 FYNNEI. This CDR3 comprises 13 residues. The CDR3 spells CASSDVVNQPQHF. CDR3 sequence (DNA): TGTGCCAGTTCGGACGTAGTCAATCAGCCCCAGCATTTT.

This clone was seen only a few times. This chain joins TRBV7-8 and TRBJ2-6; 15 nucleotides match TRBD2. With V trimmed by 3 bases and J by 3 bases, 6 bases remained unmatched. This CDR3 contains 19 residues. Looked up from germline, CDR1 is SGHVS and CDR2 is FQNEAQ. CDR3 amino acids: CASSLFGLAGGHGANVLTF. The CDR3, as DNA: TGTGCCAGCAGCTTGTTCGGACTAGCGGGGGGGCATGGGGCCAACGTCCTGACTTTC.

The chain uses TRBV5-5 and TRBJ1-1, with D hard to call. There are 11 residues in the CDR3. Germline CDR1 and CDR2: SGHKS and YYEKEE (reference sequence). V was shortened by 1 base and J by 8 bases, with 6 bases between the two germline ends. The CDR3 coding sequence is TGTGCCAGCAGCTTGAGGAACGAAGCTTTCTTT. It encodes CASSLRNEAFF.

The chain carries TRBV7-9 and TRBJ1-1, with unresolved D. This CDR3 spans 14 amino acids. In germline, CDR1 is SEHNR, CDR2 FQNEAQ (reference sequence). V lost 0 bases to trimming and J lost 4 bases, with 9 bases between them. CDR3 sequence: CASSLAGVGTEAFF. CDR3 DNA: TGTGCCAGCAGCTTAGCAGGTGTAGGCACTGAAGCTTTCTTT.

The chain couples TRBV19 to TRBJ2-2; 7 bases agree with TRBD2. V shed 8 bases and J 6 bases; nucleotides not matched to a gene: 9. The CDR3 loop spans 14 amino acids. Germline V gives CDR1 LNHDA, CDR2 SQIVND (reference sequence). CDR3 amino acids: CASRMREGPGELFF. Here the CDR3 DNA reads TGTGCCAGTCGAATGAGGGAGGGGCCCGGGGAGCTGTTTTTT.

CDR3 DNA sequence: TGTGCCTGGAGTGTACGGAACACCATATATTTT. Its protein is CAWSVRNTIYF. The chain employs TRBV30 and TRBJ1-3; D not certain. CDR1 GTSNPN and CDR2 SVGIG come from the germline V gene (reference sequence). V was clipped by 0 bases and J by 7 bases, with 4 bases between them. CDR3 length: 11 residues.

The chain recombines TRBV6-5 with TRBJ1-1, with 7 bases fitting TRBD1. Germline V CDR1 and CDR2: MNHEY, SVGAGI. The CDR3 length is 14 residues. Trimming removed 6 bases from V and 3 bases from J; junction bases left unmatched: 7. The CDR3 spells CASRDRARDTEAFF. CDR3 bases: TGTGCCAGCAGAGACAGGGCGCGAGACACTGAAGCTTTCTTT.

V is TRBV6-5 and J is TRBJ1-3; D is perhaps TRBD1 (5 bases). In germline, CDR1 is MNHEY, CDR2 SVGAGI. The CDR3 spans 15 residues. Trimming pared 6 bases from V and 3 bases from J, leaving 15 bases between. The CDR3 bases are TGTGCCAGCAGCGTTGCGCGACAGTTTGGAAACACCATATATTTT. It specifies CASSVARQFGNTIYF.

The chain combines TRBV3-1 (or the pseudogene TRBV3-2) with TRBJ1-3; perhaps TRBD1 as D (6 bases). Deletions cut 5 bases from V and 7 bases from J, with 15 bases between. CDR3 length: 14 residues. Germline values: CDR1 LGHDT, CDR2 YNNKEL (reference sequence). CDR3 in DNA: TGTGCCAGCAGCGTCCAGGGGATTGGGAACACCATATATTTT. The encoded protein is CASSVQGIGNTIYF.

The V gene is TRBV6-5, the J gene TRBJ1-2; TRBD1 agrees at 9 bases. The CDR3 sequence is 15 residues long. The germline V gene encodes CDR1 MNHEY and CDR2 SVGAGI. The junction had 18 bases not matched to a gene; V was cut back by 6 bases and J by 13 bases. The DNA of the CDR3 is TGTGCCAGCAGCGGACAGGGGACAAGAATAGCGCACGTCACCTTC. Amino acids: CASSGQGTRIAHVTF.

This sequence joins TRBV11-2 and TRBJ1-1, with 11 bases aligning to TRBD1. Germline-derived CDR1 and CDR2 are SGHAT and FQNNGV. Trimming removed 0 bases from V and 9 bases from J; junction bases left unmatched: 3. The CDR3 has 14 amino acids. The CDR3, as DNA: TGTGCCAGCAGCTTAGAGCGGACAGGGGGCCAAGCTTTCTTT. This gives the protein CASSLERTGGQAFF. Variable domain in full (rest from reference TRBV11-2 and TRBJ1-1): EAGVAQSPRYKIIEKRQSVAFWCNPISGHATLYWYQQILGQGPKLLIQFQNNGVVDDSQLPKDRFSAERLKGVDSTLKIQPAKLEDSAVYLCASSLERTGGQAFFGQGTRLTVV.

Only a few counts were recorded for this clone. This rearrangement joins TRBV11-1 to TRBJ2-7; D call uncertain. V was cut by 8 bases and J by 6 bases, with 14 bases left in between. Germline CDR1 and CDR2: SGHAT and FQDESV (reference sequence). The CDR3 is 12 residues long. The CDR3 region is CASSRSNSEQYF. CDR3 bases: TGTGCCAGCTCCCGCTCCAACAGCGAGCAGTACTTC.